The source of this T cell receptor (beta chain) is a study of blood T cells in healthy people across ages (dated by TCRdb to 2015 to 2017). Notes on the research overall: In model experiments, template switching captured about one uniquely barcoded TCR beta cDNA molecule for every two T cells. The study measured age-related changes in TCR beta repertoire diversity using deep sequencing normalized with unique cDNA molecular identifiers. The donors were divided into four age groups: young (average about 16 years), middle-aged (around 37), aged (approximately 64) and long-lived (more than 75). To avoid experimental bias, donors of different ages were randomly spread across the sequencing lanes. The study analyzed two additional independent replicas of 1 million unique cDNA reads from the same blood draw for two donors, one aged 18 to 30 and one aged 80 or older.

The donors were roughly 40 Caucasian individuals from Russia, aged roughly 6 to 95 years, who were systemically healthy. Around 10 milliliters of peripheral blood were drawn from each donor into EDTA-treated Vacutainer tubes. Ficoll-Paque density-gradient centrifugation was used to isolate PBMCs, with at least 6.5 million per sample. Total RNA was extracted from PBMCs with Trizol reagent, with at least 5 micrograms obtained per sample. The percentages of naive CD45RAhigh/CD27high T cells were determined by flow cytometry on a PBMC aliquot from every donor. At the junction V is shortened by 5 bases and J by 4 bases, with 17 bases in between. Looking up the germline V gene yields CDR1 SNHLY and CDR2 FYNNEI. The cysteine opens and the phenylalanine closes a CDR3 of 15 amino acids. The entry retains the CDR3 DNA only, 45 bases that are in frame from base 1. Summary of the overall study and its limitations: Conclusive comparison of naive and antigen-experienced compartments was prevented by the profiling of bulk unsorted PBMCs. Observed TCR beta diversity per million T cells fell roughly linearly with age, and a significant reduction was already apparent by age roughly 40. Donor CMV infection status was unknown, potentially confounding age-related changes in expanded clonotypes. A strong correlation was found between observed TCR beta diversity and the percentage of naive T cells measured by flow cytometry. Compared with the aged group, the long-lived group had more naive CD4+ T cells, fewer expanded clones and increased TCR diversity, a pattern suggesting age selection. Estimates of total diversity based on one million sequenced T cells were considered lower bounds and underestimates.

The receptor library was made with 5' RACE. The instrument given in TCRdb is Illumina HiSeq 2500. A second roughly 6 to 12 cycle PCR used a sample-barcoded 5' primer and a J-beta primer mix. A template-switch 5' adaptor carrying 12 random nucleotides introduced a unique molecular identifier onto each TCR beta cDNA molecule. At least 2.5 million CDR3-containing paired-end reads were obtained from each sample. First-strand cDNA synthesis was performed from all RNA using the Mint cDNA synthesis kit, with priming by a TRBC-specific oligonucleotide. Following uracil-DNA glycosylase treatment, a first 18-cycle PCR with universal primers M1SS and BC2_uni_R was performed on all cDNA. The paper's data handling went like this. Each sample was normalized by randomly selecting 1 million high-quality reads, each carrying a distinct molecular identifier. Reads sharing molecular identifiers were discarded rather than binned into consensus sequences. MiTCR, set to a Q25 quality threshold and the strictest error-elimination algorithm, was used for CDR3 identification, clonotype clustering and error correction. A nonparametric unseen species model with Euler transformation was used to estimate lower-bound total TCR beta diversity. The raw public reads went through TCRdb reprocessing: fastp at Q25, MiXCR clone calling, in-frame beta chains kept. Rows matching on CDR3 protein sequence are summarized as one entry with the most common DNA and genes. None of the V and J calls come from the authors' own analysis; TCRdb made them. The sample includes approximately 290,000 distinct CDR3 sequences, with less than 30% observed a single time. Together, the top ten hold approximately 28% of the sample.

This clonotype has more than one count but fewer than ten. This clone's antigen is unknown. No per-base quality is available; no much larger clone lies one base away. Sequences were obtained from blood. In this chain, TRBV2 is recombined with TRBJ1-1; the D gene identity is not certain. The receptor's source is a woman in her sixties or seventies in good health. The DNA sequence is TGTGCCAGCAGTTTGGGAGAAGGGTTTAGCACTGAAGCTTTCTTT. It codes for CASSLGEGFSTEAFF.